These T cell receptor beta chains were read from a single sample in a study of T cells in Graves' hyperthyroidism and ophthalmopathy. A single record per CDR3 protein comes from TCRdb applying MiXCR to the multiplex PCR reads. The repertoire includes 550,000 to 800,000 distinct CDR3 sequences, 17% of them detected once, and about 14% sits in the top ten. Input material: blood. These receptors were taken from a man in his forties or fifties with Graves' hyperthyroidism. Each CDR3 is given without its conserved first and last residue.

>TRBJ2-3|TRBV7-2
ASSLAAHSTDTQY
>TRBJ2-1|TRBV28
ASSLNRGLSSYNEQF
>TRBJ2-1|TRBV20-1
SARDPPGGSGNSYNEQF
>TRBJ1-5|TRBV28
ASSFRDTGYNQPQH
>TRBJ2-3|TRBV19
ASSIRRDRGHTDTQY
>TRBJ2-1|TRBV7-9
ASSSGLAGERYEQF
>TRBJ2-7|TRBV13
ASSSLAGGDNYEQY
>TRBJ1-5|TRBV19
ASRVEELNQPQH
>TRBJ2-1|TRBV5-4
ASSFYTASNEQF
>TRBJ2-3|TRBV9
ASSVRTSGIDTDTQY
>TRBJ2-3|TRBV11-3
ASSSGLAPDTQY
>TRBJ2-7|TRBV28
ASSGGKDYEQY
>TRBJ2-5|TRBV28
ASSSGSSTQETQY
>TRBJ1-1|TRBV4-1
ASSHPGVNTEAF
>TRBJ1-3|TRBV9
ASSAEGRRGNTIY
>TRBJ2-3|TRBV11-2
ASSLATSGSSTDTQY
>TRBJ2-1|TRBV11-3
ASSLRGGDEQF
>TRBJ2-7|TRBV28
ASSSPGTVQYEQY
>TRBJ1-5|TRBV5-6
ASSLGYPNQPQH
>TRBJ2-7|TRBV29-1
SVEGPGTSGRAGEQY
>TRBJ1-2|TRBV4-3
ASSQEGGVANYGYT
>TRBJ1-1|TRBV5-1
ASSGQRTGSFTEAF
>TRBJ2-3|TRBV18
ASSPPQRGPTDTQY
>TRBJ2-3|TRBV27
ASSFFLSTDTQY
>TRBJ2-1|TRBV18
ASSPPGQHNEQF
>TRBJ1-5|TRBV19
ASTQGGDSNQPQH
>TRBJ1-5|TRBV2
ASRLNVGNQPQH
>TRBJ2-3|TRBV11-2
ASSPRSQLTDTQY
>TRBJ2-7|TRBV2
ASSPMVLAGPTYEQY
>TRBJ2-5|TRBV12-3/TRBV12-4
ASSTYSGGPETQY
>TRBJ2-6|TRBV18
ASSPPGQGAYGTGANVLT
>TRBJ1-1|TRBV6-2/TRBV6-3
ASSYSTAATSEAF
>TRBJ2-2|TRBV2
ASDKNTGELF
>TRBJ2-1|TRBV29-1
SVREVTYNEQF
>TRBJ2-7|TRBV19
ASSVQPRMEEQY
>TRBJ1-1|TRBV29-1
SVELFGQQFTEAF
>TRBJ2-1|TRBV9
ASSNSGRSDEQF
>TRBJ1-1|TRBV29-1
SAGAATEAF
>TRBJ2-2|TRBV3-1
ASGGLESTGELF
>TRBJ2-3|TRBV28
ASPDRIAGKVTDTQS
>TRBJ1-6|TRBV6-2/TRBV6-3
ASSYKLESPLH
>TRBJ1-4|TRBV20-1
SASPDRRGKLF
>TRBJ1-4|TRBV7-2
ASRSGTGNEKLF
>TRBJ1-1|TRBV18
ASSPGTGRNTEAF
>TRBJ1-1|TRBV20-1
SARTGGRVDTEAF
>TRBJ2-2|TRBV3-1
ASSPGVVNTGELF
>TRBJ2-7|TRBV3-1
ASSQYLPTYEQY